One sample yielded the 12 T cell receptor beta chains listed below, sequenced in a study of regulatory T cells in long-lasting Graves disease. Libraries of TCR beta came from iRepertoire HTBI primers plus Arm-PCR of CDR3 regions. Each CDR3 protein gets one entry after TCRdb re-called the multiplex PCR reads with MiXCR. Among hundreds of thousands of distinct CDR3 sequences listed, 15% to 20% were seen once. Time point in this sample: newly diagnosed GD, antithyroid drugs for less than 3 months. PBMCs provided the RNA from which the TCR library was made. The data were also submitted as part of a second study, on T cells in Graves' hyperthyroidism and ophthalmopathy.

The specimen was peripheral blood mononuclear cells (PBMCs), collected at new diagnosis, from a patient treated with antithyroid drugs. The receptors come from a woman aged 25-40 years with Graves disease.

V is TRBV6-1 and J is TRBJ1-1, with 9 bases that match TRBD1. CDR3 length: 15 residues. The ends lost 6 bases at V and 3 bases at J; junction bases unmatched: 8. Germline CDR1 reads MNHNS; CDR2 reads SASEGT. CDR3: CASSAAGTGYTEAFF. The CDR3 DNA is TGTGCCAGCAGCGCGGCCGGGACAGGGTACACTGAAGCTTTCTTT.

A few counts support this clonotype. The rearrangement uses TRBV11-2 and TRBJ2-7, with 7 bases identical to TRBD2. The germline gives CDR1 SGHAT, CDR2 FQNNGV. The CDR3 contains 15 residues. Losses at the gene ends were 0 bases for V and 5 bases for J; bases not matched to a gene: 7. CDR3 amino acids: CASSLDPGGSHEQYF. CDR3 in DNA: TGTGCCAGCAGCTTAGATCCTGGCGGGAGCCACGAGCAGTACTTC. Full variable domain (rest looked up from reference TRBV11-2 and TRBJ2-7): EAGVAQSPRYKIIEKRQSVAFWCNPISGHATLYWYQQILGQGPKLLIQFQNNGVVDDSQLPKDRFSAERLKGVDSTLKIQPAKLEDSAVYLCASSLDPGGSHEQYFGPGTRLTVT.

J is TRBJ2-7 and V is TRBV11-2; 10 bases align to TRBD2. The CDR3 spans 17 residues. CDR1 and CDR2 from the germline V gene are SGHAT and FQNNGV. After removal of 5 bases from V and 3 bases from J, the junction contained 13 bases not matched to a gene. DNA for the CDR3: TGTGCCAGCAGCCCCGCGATAGCGGGAGGAAAGAACTACGAGCAGTACTTC. Translating gives CASSPAIAGGKNYEQYF.

About this clonotype: This may stem from a read error, because a much larger clone lies one nucleotide away. This rearrangement joins TRBV7-9 to TRBJ2-7, with 9 bases matching TRBD2. Looked up from germline, CDR1 is SEHNR and CDR2 is FQNEAQ (reference sequence). There are 15 residues in the CDR3. DNA for the CDR3: TGTGCCAGCAGCTCTCTTGGGACTAGCTCCCACGAGCAGTACTTC. This encodes CASSSLGTSSHEQYF.

This clonotype was counted a few times. The V gene is TRBV20-1, the J gene TRBJ2-3; TRBD2 aligns across 11 bases. Germline V CDR1 and CDR2: DFQATT, SNEGSKA (reference sequence). V lost 1 base and J lost 2; bases outside the gene matches: 8. The CDR3 runs 17 residues. CDR3: CSARGRRLAGNTDTQYF. In nucleotides, the CDR3 is TGCAGTGCTAGAGGGAGAAGACTAGCGGGAAACACAGATACGCAGTATTTT.

This clonotype was seen only a few times. The chain employs TRBV20-1 and TRBJ2-1, with 12 bases lining up with TRBD2. J lost 6 bases, V lost 5 bases, and 8 bases had no gene match. Germline V gene lookup returns CDR1 DFQATT and CDR2 SNEGSKA (reference sequence). The CDR3 is 15 amino acids. The CDR3, as DNA: TGCAGTGCTCGGACTAGCGGGGTCAGGGGCAATGAGCAGTTCTTC. This gives the protein CSARTSGVRGNEQFF.

The gene calls are TRBV12-3 or TRBV12-4 and TRBJ2-7; 7 positions match TRBD2. The V gene end was trimmed by 4 bases and the J gene end by 3 bases; junction bases not matched to a gene: 6. The CDR3 covers 14 residues. The CDR3: CASSSRTSSYEQYF. CDR3 sequence (DNA): TGTGCCAGCAGTTCTCGGACTAGTAGCTACGAGCAGTACTTC.

This clonotype was seen at least ten times. J is TRBJ1-1 and V is TRBV12-3 or TRBV12-4; D remains unclear. V shed 5 bases and J shed 4 bases, with 23 bases lying between them. This CDR3 is 17 amino acids long. CDR3 amino acids: CASSHLDAVGLGTEAFF. The CDR3 DNA is TGTGCCAGCAGTCACCTCGATGCCGTGGGGTTAGGCACTGAAGCTTTCTTT.

Ten or more counts support this clonotype. The V call is TRBV12-3 or TRBV12-4, the J call TRBJ1-6; D is possibly TRBD1 (5 bases). This CDR3 has 13 residues. The V end lost 5 bases, the J end lost 10 bases, and 12 bases lay between the germline ends. CDR3 bases: TGTGCCAGCAGTCTGGGGGTTCGATCACCCCTCCACTTT. This codes for CASSLGVRSPLHF.

Only a few counts were recorded for this clonotype. This chain connects TRBV7-2 to TRBJ2-7; D call uncertain. This CDR3 comprises 14 residues. CDR1 and CDR2 (germline): SGHTA, FQGNSA. Trimming shortened V by 1 base and J by 1 base, and 8 bases separated the two germline ends. Here the CDR3 reads CASSLVRASYEQYF. The CDR3 DNA sequence: TGTGCCAGCAGCTTAGTTAGGGCATCCTACGAGCAGTACTTC.

This clonotype was counted only a few times. The J gene is TRBJ2-7, the V gene TRBV6-2 or TRBV6-3; D is undetermined. This CDR3 has 14 amino acids. CDR1 is MNHEY, CDR2 SVGEGT, per germline. V was pared by 4 bases and J by 3 bases, with 13 bases between. CDR3 protein: CASSFLPTDYEQYF. CDR3 bases: TGTGCCAGCAGTTTTCTCCCGACGGACTACGAGCAGTACTTC.

This clonotype was recorded at least ten times. This chain uses TRBV20-1 with TRBJ1-5, with a possible D match to TRBD1 (6 bases). Germline V lookup: CDR1 DFQATT, CDR2 SNEGSKA (reference sequence). The length of the CDR3 is 16 residues. The germline V and J ends were trimmed by 0 bases and 5 bases, with 17 bases remaining between them. CDR3 protein: CSARDWGAASYQPQHF. The CDR3 nucleotides are TGCAGTGCTAGAGATTGGGGGGCGGCGTCGTATCAGCCCCAGCATTTT.